Here is one TCR beta chain with its context. Its antigen is currently unknown. The germline CDR1 and CDR2 sequences are MGHRA and YSYEKL. The germline V and J ends were trimmed by 0 bases and 1 base, with 16 bases remaining between them. The CDR3 sequence is 18 residues long. The data were taken from a study of cytotoxic CD8 clonotypes in ibrutinib-treated CLL. Points from the study as a whole: Sustained-remission and progressing patients' sampling times differed. Higher clonality was seen at ibrutinib response and a return toward baseline at progression.

Genomic DNA in a quantity of about 2.1 micrograms was derived from cryopreserved PBMCs for TCR beta libraries. TCRdb's table, derived via immunoSEQ multiplex PCR, lists solely in-frame clones and lacks some. The sample shows more than 110,000 clones, 80% of them seen only once. The genes are TRBV4-1 and TRBJ2-4; perhaps TRBD2 as D (6 bases). This receptor was taken from a human donor with chronic lymphocytic leukemia. Sample: PBMCs, taken after 36 months of ibrutinib treatment. Here the CDR3 DNA reads TGCGCCAGCAGCCAAGAAGAGGGTGCGGGATGGGCCAAAAACATTCAGTACTTC. It translates to CASSQEEGAGWAKNIQYF.